The sequence of this T cell receptor (beta chain) was determined in a study of PD-1 blockade in classical Hodgkin lymphoma. Study-wide background: A 3 mg/kg intravenous dose of nivolumab was received by patients every 2 weeks. Study-level findings and limits: In newly diagnosed patients, baseline TCR diversity was reportedly below that of healthy donors. By C4D1 there was a significant rise in CD4+ TCR diversity but not in CD8+ TCR diversity.

Assay used: immunoSEQ multiplex PCR; TCRdb lists only in-frame clones, some missing. The sample yields approximately 37,000 clones, roughly 73% seen once. Every patient was affected by relapse after autologous stem cell transplantation, while exposure to brentuximab vedotin was not uniform. The CDR3 totals 16 residues. V was pared by 1 base and J by 5 bases, with 3 bases of the junction left unmatched. The germline V gene encodes CDR1 SGHTA and CDR2 FQGNSA. Comment on this clone: Its antigen remains unknown.

The specimen was peripheral blood mononuclear cells (PBMCs), collected at baseline. V gene TRBV7-2 combines with J gene TRBJ1-4, with 11 positions matching TRBD1. The source is a human donor with classical Hodgkin lymphoma. The CDR3 bases are TGTGCCAGCAGCTTAGTGTGGGACAGGGGGAATGAAAAACTGTTTTTT. This sequence encodes CASSLVWDRGNEKLFF.